This TCR beta chain comes out of a study of post-analysis software for immune sequencing data. Study-level information: Relapsing-remitting, secondary progressive and progressive-relapsing courses of multiple sclerosis were included. Study observations and caveats: Under the F measure, samples that were prepared in one batch clustered strongly together. Significantly lower normalized Chao1 diversity was seen in multiple sclerosis patients than in controls. Comparison of patients with controls showed a handful of TRBV segments more frequent in patients, TRBV5-6, TRBV5-1 and TRBV20-1 among them.

This clonotype was seen only a few times. Its antigen is still unknown. Germline V gene sequence: CDR1 MNHEY, CDR2 SVGAGI. The V gene lost 6 bases and the J gene lost 8 bases, with 20 bases spanning the gap. This CDR3 comprises 15 residues. TCR beta libraries were prepared from cDNA with unique molecular identifiers. Around 500,000 cDNA molecules were obtained from roughly 0.93 to 9.6 million T cells. TCRdb independently ran MiXCR on the PCR reads; one entry per CDR3 protein. Of over 300,000 distinct CDR3 sequences detected, roughly 30% appear once; the ten largest clones hold roughly 13%. The sequencing sample was made of blood. V is TRBV6-5 and J is TRBJ2-1; D may be TRBD1 (7 bases). The TCR was taken from a girl aged 10 to 17 with multiple sclerosis. The CDR3 spells CASRHLRGAVDEQFF. The CDR3 DNA reads TGTGCCAGCAGACACCTCAGGGGGGCGGTAGATGAGCAGTTCTTC.